This T cell receptor (beta chain) was sequenced for a study of T cells in Graves' hyperthyroidism and ophthalmopathy. The CDR3 spans 12 residues. Trimming pared 0 bases from V and 5 bases from J, leaving 4 bases between. Comments on this clonotype: Its antigen is still unknown.

Each diagnosis was grounded in clinical symptoms, serum thyroxine and TRAb, thyroid ultrasound, and orbital computed tomography. Study conclusions and caveats: Among clonotypes expanded in thyroid above 0.001, most were also found in blood. A model built on 13 V-J features separated ophthalmopathy from stable hyperthyroidism.

Amplified TCR beta CDR3 regions came from RNA transcripts. When the TCR CDR3 underwent first-round RT-PCR, the HTBI primer set was used. TCRdb re-called the multiplex PCR reads through MiXCR, storing one row per CDR3 protein. Among 200,000 to 250,000 distinct CDR3 sequences listed, almost 25% were seen once. V usage is TRBV12-3 or TRBV12-4 and J usage is TRBJ1-2; D unresolved. This sequence was found in a woman aged 40 to 50 with Graves' ophthalmopathy. Sequencing was carried out using blood. CDR3 nucleotides: TGTGCCAGCAGTTTAGCTCTATATGGCTACACCTTC. Residues: CASSLALYGYTF.